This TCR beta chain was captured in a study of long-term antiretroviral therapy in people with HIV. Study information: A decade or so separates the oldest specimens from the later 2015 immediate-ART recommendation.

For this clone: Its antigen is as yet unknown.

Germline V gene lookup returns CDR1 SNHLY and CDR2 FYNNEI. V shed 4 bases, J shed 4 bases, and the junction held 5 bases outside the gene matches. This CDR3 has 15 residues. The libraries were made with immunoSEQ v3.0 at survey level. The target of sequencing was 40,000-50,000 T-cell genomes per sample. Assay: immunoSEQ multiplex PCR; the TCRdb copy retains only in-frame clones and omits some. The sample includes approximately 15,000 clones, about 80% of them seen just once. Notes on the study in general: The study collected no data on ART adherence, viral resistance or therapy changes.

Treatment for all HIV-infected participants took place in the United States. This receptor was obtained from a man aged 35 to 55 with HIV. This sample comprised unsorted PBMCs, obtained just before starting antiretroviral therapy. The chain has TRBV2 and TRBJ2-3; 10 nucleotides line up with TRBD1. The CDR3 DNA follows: TGTGCCAGCAGTGGTTGGACAGGGGGGGCAGATACGCAGTATTTT. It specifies CASSGWTGGADTQYF.